This TCR beta chain was identified during a study of blood T cell repertoires in COVID-19. Background on the study: The cDNA or gDNA used as material had been derived from T cells, B-cell-depleted T cells, or PBMCs.

The germline V gene has CDR1 MNHEY and CDR2 SVGAGI. The CDR3 has 14 amino acids. The V gene lost 5 bases and the J gene lost 5 bases, with 13 bases spanning the gap. The assay was immunoSEQ multiplex PCR, and TCRdb's table has in-frame clones only and misses some. The data contain more than 100,000 clones, approximately 84% of them singletons. The chain recombines TRBV6-5 with TRBJ1-5; D unresolved. Sequencing input: peripheral blood. The source is a woman in her 30s who had recovered from COVID-19. CDR3 DNA: TGTGCCAGCAGTCTAGCCTCCCTGTATCAGCCCCAGCATTTT. Protein product: CASSLASLYQPQHF.